Described below is a single T cell receptor (beta chain) sequence and its context. Its antigen is currently unknown. Profiled with immunoSEQ multiplex PCR; TCRdb holds only in-frame clones, not every one. The listing records 7,500 to 10,000 clones. Eleven-patient cohort: some 11 active juvenile idiopathic arthritis patients, 3 polyarticular, 8 oligoarticular. Median age approximately 11 years (2.4-22.9); median disease duration about 7 years (0.2-19.1). The data originate from a study of synovial regulatory T cells in juvenile arthritis. Study conclusions and caveats: iaTreg TCR repertoires were largely private across patients and partially overlapped synovial Teff and blood CPL.

Germline-derived CDR1 and CDR2 are MDHEN and SYDVKM. The CDR3 has 14 residues. A DNA sequence was not provided. The material sequenced was Treg cells from blood. Documented subset: remaining (HLA-DR-negative) circulating blood Treg cells. J is TRBJ2-1 and V is TRBV28; checking the TCRdb D call of TRBD1 is not possible without DNA. This clonotype was obtained from a donor aged 2-35 years with juvenile idiopathic arthritis. The CDR3: CASNKRGFGGEQFF.